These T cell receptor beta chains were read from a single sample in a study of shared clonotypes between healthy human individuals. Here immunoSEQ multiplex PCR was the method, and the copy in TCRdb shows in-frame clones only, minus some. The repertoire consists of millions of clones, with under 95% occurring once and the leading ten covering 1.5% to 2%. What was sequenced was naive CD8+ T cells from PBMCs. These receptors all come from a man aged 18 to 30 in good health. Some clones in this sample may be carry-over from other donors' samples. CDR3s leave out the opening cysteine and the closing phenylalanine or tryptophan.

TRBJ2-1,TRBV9,ASSVVPDRANEQF
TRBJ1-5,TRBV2,ASSVQGAGNQPQH
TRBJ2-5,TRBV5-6,ASSSRGEETQY
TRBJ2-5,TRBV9,ASSVGDLETQY
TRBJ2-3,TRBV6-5,ASTRSRLDTQY
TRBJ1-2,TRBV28,ASSPALWGANYGYT
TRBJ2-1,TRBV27,ASSLWPGGHNEQF
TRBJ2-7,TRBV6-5,ASSLDSYGREQY
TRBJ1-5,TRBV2,ASSEANRVGNQPQH
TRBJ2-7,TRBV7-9,ASSPPTSSYEQY
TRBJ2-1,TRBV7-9,ASSLGPRGGRDNEQF
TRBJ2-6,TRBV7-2,ASTRTPVTSGANVLT
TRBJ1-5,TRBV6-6,ASSDRTAPNQPQH
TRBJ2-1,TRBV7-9,ASSSRTSESLNEQF
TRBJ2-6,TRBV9,ASSPGRGRSGANVLT
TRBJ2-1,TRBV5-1,ASSPLMRDGGEQF
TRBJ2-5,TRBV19,ASATGVGPYQETQY
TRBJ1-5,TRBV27,ASSPTGVNQPQH
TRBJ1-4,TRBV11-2,ASSPSRGLVSEKLF
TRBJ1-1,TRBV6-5,ASSFSGTEAF